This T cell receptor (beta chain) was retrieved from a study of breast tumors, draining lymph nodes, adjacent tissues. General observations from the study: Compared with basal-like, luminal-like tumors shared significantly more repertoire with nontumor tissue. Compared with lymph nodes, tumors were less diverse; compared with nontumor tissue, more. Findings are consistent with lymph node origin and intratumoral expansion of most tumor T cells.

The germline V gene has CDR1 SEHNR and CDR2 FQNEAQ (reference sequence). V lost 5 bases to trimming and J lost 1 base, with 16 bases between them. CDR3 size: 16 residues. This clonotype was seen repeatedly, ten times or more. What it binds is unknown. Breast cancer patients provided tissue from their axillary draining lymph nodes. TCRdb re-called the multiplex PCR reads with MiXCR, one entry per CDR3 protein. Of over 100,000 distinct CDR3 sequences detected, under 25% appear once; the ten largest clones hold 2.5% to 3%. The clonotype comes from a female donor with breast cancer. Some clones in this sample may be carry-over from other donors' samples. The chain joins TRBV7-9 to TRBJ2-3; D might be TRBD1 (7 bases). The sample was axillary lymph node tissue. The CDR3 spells CASSPPGGRGTDTQYF. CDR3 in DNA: TGTGCCAGCAGCCCCCCAGGGGGGCGGGGCACAGATACGCAGTATTTT.